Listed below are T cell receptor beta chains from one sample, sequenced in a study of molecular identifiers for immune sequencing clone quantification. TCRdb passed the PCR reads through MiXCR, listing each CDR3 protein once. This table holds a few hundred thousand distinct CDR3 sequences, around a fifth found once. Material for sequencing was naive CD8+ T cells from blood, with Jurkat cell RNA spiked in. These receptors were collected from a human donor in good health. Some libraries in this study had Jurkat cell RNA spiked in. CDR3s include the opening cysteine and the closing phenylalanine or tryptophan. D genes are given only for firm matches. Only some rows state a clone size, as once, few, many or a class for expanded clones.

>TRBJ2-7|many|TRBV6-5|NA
TGTGCCAGCAGTTACGCCACCGGGACCCCCAGGGGCTACGAGCAGTACTTC
CASSYATGTPRGYEQYF
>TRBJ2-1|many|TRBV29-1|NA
TGCAGTAGCGCATCCTACAATGAGCAGTTCTTC
CSSASYNEQFF
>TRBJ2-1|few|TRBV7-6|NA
TGTGCCAGCAGCTTAGTATCCGGGGTAAGCTCCTACAATGAGCAGTTCTTC
CASSLVSGVSSYNEQFF
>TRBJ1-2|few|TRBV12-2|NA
TGTGCAAGTCGCGTAAGCTGTGGCTACACCTTC
CASRVSCGYTF
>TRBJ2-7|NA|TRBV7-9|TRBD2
TGTGCCAGCAGCAGGACTAGCTTCGGGCAGTACTTC
CASSRTSFGQYF
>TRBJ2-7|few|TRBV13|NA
TGTGCCAGCAGCGAAGGGACACACTACGAGCAGTACTTC
CASSEGTHYEQYF
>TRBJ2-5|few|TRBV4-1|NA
TGCGCCAGCAGCCAGGGACCCCTGGAGACCCAGTACTTC
CASSQGPLETQYF
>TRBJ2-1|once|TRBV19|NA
TGTGCCAGTAGGGAGGAAAGCTCCTACAATGAGCAGTTCTTC
CASREESSYNEQFF
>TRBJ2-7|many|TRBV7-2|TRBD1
TGTGCCAGCAGCGATAGAGGGGGGACAGGGGGTGACTACGAGCAGTACTTC
CASSDRGGTGGDYEQYF
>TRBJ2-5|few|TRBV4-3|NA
TGCGCCAGCAGCCAAGATCGCAGTGGGATGTGGACCCAGTACTTC
CASSQDRSGMWTQYF
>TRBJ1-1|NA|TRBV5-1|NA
TGCGCCAGCAGCTTCGGGAGGGGAATGAACACTGAAGCTTTCTTT
CASSFGRGMNTEAFF
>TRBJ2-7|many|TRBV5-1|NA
TGCGCCAGCAGCTTGGTTTGGGGGTCAGCCTACGAGCAGTACTTC
CASSLVWGSAYEQYF
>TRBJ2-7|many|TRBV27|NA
TGTGCCAGCAGCTTGGGGGACGAGCAGTACTTC
CASSLGDEQYF